Listed below are T cell receptor beta chains from one sample, sequenced in a study of early T cells in non-severe SARS-CoV-2 infection. TCRdb reanalysed the 5' RACE reads using MiXCR and keeps one entry per CDR3 protein. The sample includes roughly 68,000 distinct CDR3 sequences, 4.9% of them seen just once. Source material: whole blood. Receptors were obtained from an adult who was a healthcare worker with PCR-confirmed SARS-CoV-2 infection or an uninfected control (not recorded which). Both conserved end residues are part of each CDR3. D genes are given only for firm matches. Where a row states a size, it is once, few, many or the class of an expanded clone; other rows omit it.

CDR3 DNA: TGTGCCAGCACCCGGGACACCTACTCTGGAAACACCATATATTTT
CDR3 protein: CASTRDTYSGNTIYF
V gene: TRBV2
J gene: TRBJ1-3
clone size: many
D gene: -
CDR3 length: 15

CDR3 DNA: TGTGCCAGCAGTTATCTAGACAGCTCTAAATATGGCTACACCTTC
CDR3 protein: CASSYLDSSKYGYTF
V gene: TRBV6-5
J gene: TRBJ1-2
clone size: many
D gene: -
CDR3 length: 15

CDR3 DNA: TGTGCCAGCAGCCCCTATGGACAGGTTGGAGACTACGAGCAGTACTTC
CDR3 protein: CASSPYGQVGDYEQYF
V gene: TRBV7-8
J gene: TRBJ2-7
clone size: -
D gene: TRBD1
CDR3 length: 16

CDR3 DNA: TGTGCCAGCAGCTTAGGTCTAGCACTAGCCAAAAACATTCAGTACTTC
CDR3 protein: CASSLGLALAKNIQYF
V gene: TRBV7-9
J gene: TRBJ2-4
clone size: -
D gene: -
CDR3 length: 16

CDR3 DNA: TGCAGCGTTGGGCAGTTTGCCTACAATGAGCAGTTCTTC
CDR3 protein: CSVGQFAYNEQFF
V gene: TRBV29-1
J gene: TRBJ2-1
clone size: many
D gene: -
CDR3 length: 13

CDR3 DNA: TGCAGTGCTAGAGACCTCCTGAGACAGGGTAGTAATTCACCCCTCCACTTT
CDR3 protein: CSARDLLRQGSNSPLHF
V gene: TRBV20-1
J gene: TRBJ1-6
clone size: -
D gene: TRBD1
CDR3 length: 17

CDR3 DNA: TGCGCCAGCAGCTTGGAGAGCGGGATCTCCTACGAGCAGTACTTC
CDR3 protein: CASSLESGISYEQYF
V gene: TRBV5-1
J gene: TRBJ2-7
clone size: many
D gene: TRBD2
CDR3 length: 15

CDR3 DNA: TGTGCCAGCAGCTTATGGGAAACCGACGCGCAGTACTTC
CDR3 protein: CASSLWETDAQYF
V gene: TRBV7-9
J gene: TRBJ2-7
clone size: few
D gene: -
CDR3 length: 13

CDR3 DNA: TGCGCCAGCAGCTTTGGACAGTCCCACGAGCAGTACTTC
CDR3 protein: CASSFGQSHEQYF
V gene: TRBV5-1
J gene: TRBJ2-7
clone size: -
D gene: -
CDR3 length: 13

CDR3 DNA: TGTGCCAGCAGGTCGGGGAACTATGGCTACACCTTC
CDR3 protein: CASRSGNYGYTF
V gene: TRBV28
J gene: TRBJ1-2
clone size: many
D gene: -
CDR3 length: 12

CDR3 DNA: TGTGCCAGCAGTGAAGTGGGACATAGCAATCAGCCCCAGCATTTT
CDR3 protein: CASSEVGHSNQPQHF
V gene: TRBV6-1
J gene: TRBJ1-5
clone size: many
D gene: -
CDR3 length: 15

CDR3 DNA: TGTGCCAGCAGCTCTCATCTTAACAGGGAGACCACAGATACGCAGTATTTT
CDR3 protein: CASSSHLNRETTDTQYF
V gene: TRBV11-2
J gene: TRBJ2-3
clone size: many
D gene: -
CDR3 length: 17

CDR3 DNA: TGTGCCATCACCAACGGACAGGGGGAGGACACTGAAGCTTTCTTT
CDR3 protein: CAITNGQGEDTEAFF
V gene: TRBV10-3
J gene: TRBJ1-1
clone size: -
D gene: TRBD1
CDR3 length: 15

CDR3 DNA: TGTGCCTGGAGTGACGCGGGAAGAGGTACCGGGGAGCTGTTTTTT
CDR3 protein: CAWSDAGRGTGELFF
V gene: TRBV30
J gene: TRBJ2-2
clone size: many
D gene: -
CDR3 length: 15

CDR3 DNA: TGTGCCATCAGTGAGTCGCGGAGAGCCTACGAGCAGTACTTC
CDR3 protein: CAISESRRAYEQYF
V gene: TRBV10-3
J gene: TRBJ2-7
clone size: few
D gene: -
CDR3 length: 14

CDR3 DNA: TGCAGTGCTACCCGGGCAGGGCTGGCCGTCGGGGAGCTGTTTTTT
CDR3 protein: CSATRAGLAVGELFF
V gene: TRBV20-1
J gene: TRBJ2-2
clone size: many
D gene: -
CDR3 length: 15

CDR3 DNA: TGTGCCAGCAGCTTAATTGGTGTCCGCGAGCAGTTCTTC
CDR3 protein: CASSLIGVREQFF
V gene: TRBV7-9
J gene: TRBJ2-1
clone size: -
D gene: -
CDR3 length: 13

CDR3 DNA: TGTGCCAGCAGAACCGGAGGGACAGGGGTGACCGAGCAGTACTTC
CDR3 protein: CASRTGGTGVTEQYF
V gene: TRBV28
J gene: TRBJ2-7
clone size: many
D gene: TRBD1
CDR3 length: 15

CDR3 DNA: TGTGCCAGCAGCCGGAGGTCTAGCACAGATACGCAGTATTTT
CDR3 protein: CASSRRSSTDTQYF
V gene: TRBV5-4
J gene: TRBJ2-3
clone size: many
D gene: -
CDR3 length: 14

CDR3 DNA: TGTGCCAGCACCAAACAGGGGACTAATGAAAAACTGTTTTTT
CDR3 protein: CASTKQGTNEKLFF
V gene: TRBV2
J gene: TRBJ1-4
clone size: -
D gene: TRBD1
CDR3 length: 14

CDR3 DNA: TGTGCCAGCAGCTCCGGACCTTCCGAGCAGTACTTC
CDR3 protein: CASSSGPSEQYF
V gene: TRBV13
J gene: TRBJ2-7
clone size: few
D gene: -
CDR3 length: 12

CDR3 DNA: TGTGCCAGCAGCTTAGGACTAGCGGGGGTGGATACGCAGTATTTT
CDR3 protein: CASSLGLAGVDTQYF
V gene: TRBV13
J gene: TRBJ2-3
clone size: many
D gene: TRBD2
CDR3 length: 15

CDR3 DNA: TGTGCCAGCAGCTTAAAAGCGGGGGGGCAGGGAGATACGCAGTATTTT
CDR3 protein: CASSLKAGGQGDTQYF
V gene: TRBV7-2
J gene: TRBJ2-3
clone size: few
D gene: TRBD2
CDR3 length: 16

CDR3 DNA: TGCAGCGCCGCAGGGGGAGGGTCTAATGAGCAGTTCTTC
CDR3 protein: CSAAGGGSNEQFF
V gene: TRBV29-1
J gene: TRBJ2-1
clone size: many
D gene: -
CDR3 length: 13

CDR3 DNA: TGTGCCAGCAGCCCCTTCAGAGAGTTCACGCCCTACGAGCAGTACTTC
CDR3 protein: CASSPFREFTPYEQYF
V gene: TRBV9
J gene: TRBJ2-7
clone size: few
D gene: -
CDR3 length: 16

CDR3 DNA: TGTGCCAGCAGCCGCGGGTCCGGGTCGAACACCGGGGAGCTGTTTTTT
CDR3 protein: CASSRGSGSNTGELFF
V gene: TRBV5-4
J gene: TRBJ2-2
clone size: many
D gene: -
CDR3 length: 16

CDR3 DNA: TGCAGTGCCCTGACAGGGGGCAGGAAAAATGGCAGGAAAAATTCACCCCTCCACTTT
CDR3 protein: CSALTGGRKNGRKNSPLHF
V gene: TRBV20-1
J gene: TRBJ1-6
clone size: -
D gene: TRBD1
CDR3 length: 19

CDR3 DNA: TGTGCCAGCAGCCAAGATCGGATCTATGGCTACACCTTC
CDR3 protein: CASSQDRIYGYTF
V gene: TRBV3-1
J gene: TRBJ1-2
clone size: many
D gene: -
CDR3 length: 13

CDR3 DNA: TGTGCCAGCAGTTACAATCGGGGGGAAAAACTGTTTTTT
CDR3 protein: CASSYNRGEKLFF
V gene: TRBV6-6
J gene: TRBJ1-4
clone size: many
D gene: -
CDR3 length: 13

CDR3 DNA: TGTGCCAGTAGTATAGCAGGACTAGCGGGAGGACTAGCCAAAAACATTCAGTACTTC
CDR3 protein: CASSIAGLAGGLAKNIQYF
V gene: TRBV19
J gene: TRBJ2-4
clone size: many
D gene: TRBD2
CDR3 length: 19

CDR3 DNA: TGTGCCAGCAGTTCAACTGCGAACACCGGGGAGCTGTTTTTT
CDR3 protein: CASSSTANTGELFF
V gene: TRBV12-3/TRBV12-4
J gene: TRBJ2-2
clone size: -
D gene: -
CDR3 length: 14

CDR3 DNA: TGTGCCAGCAGTTACTCCCGGGGCGGCAATGAAGCTTTCTTT
CDR3 protein: CASSYSRGGNEAFF
V gene: TRBV6-6
J gene: TRBJ1-1
clone size: many
D gene: -
CDR3 length: 14

CDR3 DNA: TGCAGTGCTCCGTCGGATGAAGCTTTCTTT
CDR3 protein: CSAPSDEAFF
V gene: TRBV20-1
J gene: TRBJ1-1
clone size: -
D gene: -
CDR3 length: 10

CDR3 DNA: TGTGCCGCCTCAACAGGGGATAACTATGGCTACACCTTC
CDR3 protein: CAASTGDNYGYTF
V gene: TRBV7-3
J gene: TRBJ1-2
clone size: -
D gene: TRBD1
CDR3 length: 13

CDR3 DNA: TGTGCCAGCAGCCATCTGTTAGCGGGAGTATGGGAGACCCAGTACTTC
CDR3 protein: CASSHLLAGVWETQYF
V gene: TRBV27
J gene: TRBJ2-5
clone size: few
D gene: TRBD2
CDR3 length: 16

CDR3 DNA: TGCGCCAGCAGCCTTGGGGTAGTCCTGAACACTGAAGCTTTCTTT
CDR3 protein: CASSLGVVLNTEAFF
V gene: TRBV5-1
J gene: TRBJ1-1
clone size: -
D gene: -
CDR3 length: 15

CDR3 DNA: TGTGCCAGCAGTCCTCTTCAGCGGGGACTCCAAGAGACCCAGTACTTC
CDR3 protein: CASSPLQRGLQETQYF
V gene: TRBV27
J gene: TRBJ2-5
clone size: many
D gene: TRBD2
CDR3 length: 16

CDR3 DNA: TGTGCCAGCAGCCCAAGGGATACGCAGTATTTT
CDR3 protein: CASSPRDTQYF
V gene: TRBV5-8
J gene: TRBJ2-3
clone size: many
D gene: -
CDR3 length: 11

CDR3 DNA: TGTGCCAGCCGCTACGGGACGGCCATTCAAGAGACCCAGTACTTC
CDR3 protein: CASRYGTAIQETQYF
V gene: TRBV5-8
J gene: TRBJ2-5
clone size: few
D gene: -
CDR3 length: 15

CDR3 DNA: TGTGCCAGCAGAGTCAGGGGTGACTATGGCTACACCTTC
CDR3 protein: CASRVRGDYGYTF
V gene: TRBV2
J gene: TRBJ1-2
clone size: many
D gene: -
CDR3 length: 13

CDR3 DNA: TGTGCCAGTAGTAATCGCGATAGCAATCAGCCCCAGCATTTT
CDR3 protein: CASSNRDSNQPQHF
V gene: TRBV19
J gene: TRBJ1-5
clone size: many
D gene: -
CDR3 length: 14

CDR3 DNA: TGTGCCAGCAGCAAGGCGGGAGGGGCGCAGGAGACCCAGTACTTC
CDR3 protein: CASSKAGGAQETQYF
V gene: TRBV7-9
J gene: TRBJ2-5
clone size: many
D gene: TRBD2
CDR3 length: 15

CDR3 DNA: TGCGCCAGCAGTGAGGGGCTTGGAAACACCATATATTTT
CDR3 protein: CASSEGLGNTIYF
V gene: TRBV10-2
J gene: TRBJ1-3
clone size: many
D gene: -
CDR3 length: 13

CDR3 DNA: TGTGCCAGCAGCCACGACAGTTCAGGGGCCAACGTCCTGACTTTC
CDR3 protein: CASSHDSSGANVLTF
V gene: TRBV7-2
J gene: TRBJ2-6
clone size: few
D gene: -
CDR3 length: 15

CDR3 DNA: TGTGCCAGCTCCCCGGGACTAGCGGGATGGGATTCCTACGAGCAGTACTTC
CDR3 protein: CASSPGLAGWDSYEQYF
V gene: TRBV18
J gene: TRBJ2-7
clone size: -
D gene: TRBD2
CDR3 length: 17

CDR3 DNA: TGCAGCGTCCCGAGGGCGGGATTACACGAGCAGTACTTC
CDR3 protein: CSVPRAGLHEQYF
V gene: TRBV29-1
J gene: TRBJ2-7
clone size: few
D gene: -
CDR3 length: 13

CDR3 DNA: TGTGCCAGCAGTTTAAGAGAGAACACTGAAGCTTTCTTT
CDR3 protein: CASSLRENTEAFF
V gene: TRBV6-2/TRBV6-3
J gene: TRBJ1-1
clone size: many
D gene: -
CDR3 length: 13

CDR3 DNA: TGTGCCAGCAGCCTTTTAGGGGGACGCGAGCAGTACTTC
CDR3 protein: CASSLLGGREQYF
V gene: TRBV7-8
J gene: TRBJ2-7
clone size: few
D gene: -
CDR3 length: 13

CDR3 DNA: TGTGCCAGCAGCTCTTTGGTGCGGGTAGGAGATACGCAGTATTTT
CDR3 protein: CASSSLVRVGDTQYF
V gene: TRBV7-9
J gene: TRBJ2-3
clone size: many
D gene: -
CDR3 length: 15

CDR3 DNA: TGTGCCAGCAGTCCGTTGGTACTAGCCAAAAACATTCAGTACTTC
CDR3 protein: CASSPLVLAKNIQYF
V gene: TRBV6-2/TRBV6-3
J gene: TRBJ2-4
clone size: few
D gene: -
CDR3 length: 15

CDR3 DNA: TGCAGTGCTACCGGGACAGAATATGGCTACACCTTC
CDR3 protein: CSATGTEYGYTF
V gene: TRBV20-1
J gene: TRBJ1-2
clone size: few
D gene: TRBD1
CDR3 length: 12

CDR3 DNA: TGTGCCAGTAGCATTGGGACAGGGGGACATCAGCCCCAGCATTTT
CDR3 protein: CASSIGTGGHQPQHF
V gene: TRBV19
J gene: TRBJ1-5
clone size: many
D gene: TRBD1
CDR3 length: 15